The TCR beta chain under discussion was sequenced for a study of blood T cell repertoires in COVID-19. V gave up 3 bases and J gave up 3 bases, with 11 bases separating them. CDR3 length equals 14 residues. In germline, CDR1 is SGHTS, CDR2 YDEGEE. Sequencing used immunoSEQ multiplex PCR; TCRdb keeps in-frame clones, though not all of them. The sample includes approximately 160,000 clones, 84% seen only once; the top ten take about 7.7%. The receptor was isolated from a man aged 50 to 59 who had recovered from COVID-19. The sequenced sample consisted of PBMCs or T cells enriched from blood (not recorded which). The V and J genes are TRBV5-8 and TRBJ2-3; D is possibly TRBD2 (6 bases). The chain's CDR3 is CASSSLGGTDTQYF. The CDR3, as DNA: TGTGCCAGCAGCTCCCTGGGGGGAACAGATACGCAGTATTTT.